This T cell receptor (beta chain) was profiled in a study of blood T cell repertoires in COVID-19. Trimming removed 9 bases from V and 0 bases from J, with 8 bases in between. The CDR3 loop spans 12 amino acids. Sequenced by immunoSEQ multiplex PCR; TCRdb stores in-frame clones only, minus some. The table records approximately 230,000 clones, approximately 79% of them present only once. The clonotype was recovered from a middle-aged woman with active or convalescent COVID-19. Sequenced material: peripheral blood. The chain links TRBV12-3 or TRBV12-4 to TRBJ1-2; the D gene is possibly TRBD1 (6 bases). In DNA form, the CDR3 reads TGTGCCAGTGGACAGACTAACTATGGCTACACCTTC. Residues: CASGQTNYGYTF.